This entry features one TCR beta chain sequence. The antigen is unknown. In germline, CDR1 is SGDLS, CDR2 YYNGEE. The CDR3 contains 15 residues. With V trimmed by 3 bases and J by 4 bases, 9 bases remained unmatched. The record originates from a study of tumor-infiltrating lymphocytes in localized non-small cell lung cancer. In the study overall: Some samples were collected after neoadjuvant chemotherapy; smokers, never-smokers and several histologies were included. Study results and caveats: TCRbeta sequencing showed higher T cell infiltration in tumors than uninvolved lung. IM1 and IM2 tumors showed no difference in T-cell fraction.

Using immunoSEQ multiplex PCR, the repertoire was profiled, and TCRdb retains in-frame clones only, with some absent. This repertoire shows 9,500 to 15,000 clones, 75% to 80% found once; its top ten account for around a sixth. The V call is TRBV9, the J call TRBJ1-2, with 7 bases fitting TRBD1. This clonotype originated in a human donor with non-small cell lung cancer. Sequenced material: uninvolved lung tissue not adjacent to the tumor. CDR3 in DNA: TGTGCCAGCAGCGAACATACAGGGGCGGCCTATGGCTACACCTTC. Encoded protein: CASSEHTGAAYGYTF.